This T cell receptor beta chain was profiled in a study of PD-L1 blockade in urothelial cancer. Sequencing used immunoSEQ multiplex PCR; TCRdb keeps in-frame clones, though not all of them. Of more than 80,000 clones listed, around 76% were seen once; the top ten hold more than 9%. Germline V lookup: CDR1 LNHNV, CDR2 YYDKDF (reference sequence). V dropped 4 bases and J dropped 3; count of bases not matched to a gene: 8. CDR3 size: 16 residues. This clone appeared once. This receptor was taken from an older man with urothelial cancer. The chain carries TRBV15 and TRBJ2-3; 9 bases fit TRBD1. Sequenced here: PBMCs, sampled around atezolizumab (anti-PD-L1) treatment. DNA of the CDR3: TGTGCCACCAGCATAAGACAGGGGGAAGGAACAGATACGCAGTATTTT. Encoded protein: CATSIRQGEGTDTQYF.